These T cell receptor beta chains were read from a single sample in a study of blood T cell repertoires in COVID-19. Assay used: immunoSEQ multiplex PCR; TCRdb lists only in-frame clones, some missing. The sample has roughly 90,000 clones; about 85% are singletons. The specimen was peripheral blood. Source of these receptors: an elderly woman with COVID-19, enrolled during active disease. Each CDR3 is given with its conserved first and last residue. D genes are given only for firm matches. Size values are once, few and many counts, or a class for expanded clones, and some rows have none.

>.|.|TRBV7-9|TRBJ2-1
CASSLSGYNEQFF
TGTGCCAGCAGCTTATCCGGTTACAATGAGCAGTTCTTC
>.|.|TRBV7-2|TRBJ1-5
CASSLEGWEGQPQHF
TGTGCCAGCAGCTTAGAAGGATGGGAGGGTCAGCCCCAGCATTTT
>once|.|TRBV4-1|TRBJ1-2
CASSQVRGSYGYTF
TGCGCCAGCAGCCAAGTTCGAGGGAGCTATGGCTACACCTTC
>.|TRBD1|TRBV2|TRBJ2-7
CASRVGDSYPYEQYF
TGTGCCAGCAGGGTTGGGGACAGCTACCCCTACGAGCAGTACTTC
>.|.|TRBV19|TRBJ1-2
CASRRTESYGYTF
TGTGCCAGTAGGCGTACCGAAAGCTATGGCTACACCTTC
>few|TRBD1|TRBV6-2/TRBV6-3|TRBJ1-2
CASSQFGTGVGYTF
TGTGCCAGCAGCCAATTCGGGACAGGGGTTGGCTACACCTTC
>.|TRBD1|TRBV14|TRBJ1-2
CASSPRLPGTDYGYTF
TGTGCCAGCAGCCCCAGACTGCCCGGGACAGACTATGGCTACACCTTC
>.|TRBD1|TRBV7-2|TRBJ2-1
CASSQTGGEQFF
TGTGCCAGCAGCCAAACAGGGGGTGAGCAGTTCTTC
>.|TRBD2|TRBV19|TRBJ2-7
CASSISPWTSYEQYF
TGTGCCAGTAGTATAAGCCCCTGGACTAGCTACGAGCAGTACTTC
>.|.|TRBV30|TRBJ2-5
CAWSVGTLAETQYF
TGTGCCTGGAGTGTCGGGACTTTGGCGGAGACCCAGTACTTC
>.|TRBD2|TRBV18|TRBJ2-1
CASSPPLAGGGPYNEQFF
TGTGCCAGCTCACCACCGTTAGCGGGGGGAGGCCCCTACAATGAGCAGTTCTTC
>once|.|TRBV18|TRBJ1-4
CASSPSQGPATNEKLFF
TGTGCCAGCTCACCAAGTCAGGGCCCTGCAACTAATGAAAAACTGTTTTTT
>.|.|TRBV20-1|TRBJ2-7
CSASLEQYF
TGCAGTGCTAGTTTAGAGCAGTACTTC
>.|TRBD2|TRBV3-1/TRBV3-2|TRBJ2-3
CASSQGLAGPAGGQYF
TGTGCCAGCAGCCAAGGACTAGCGGGACCCGCCGGGGGGCAGTATTTT
>once|.|TRBV2|TRBJ2-5
CASSDRGETQYF
TGTGCCAGCAGTGACAGGGGAGAGACCCAGTACTTC
>.|.|TRBV27|TRBJ2-3
CASRTSTSGADTQYF
TGTGCCAGCAGAACTTCGACTAGTGGCGCAGATACGCAGTATTTT
>.|.|TRBV18|TRBJ2-5
CASSLAPGETQYF
TGTGCCAGCTCACTAGCGCCAGGAGAGACCCAGTACTTC